Listed below are T cell receptor beta chains from one sample, sequenced in a study of blood T cell repertoires in COVID-19. Some clones are missing from TCRdb's copy, which holds only in-frame ones; the method was immunoSEQ multiplex PCR. In the table there are about 300,000 clones, 89% of which are singletons. Sequencing was done on a sample of peripheral blood. Receptor source: a woman in her twenties or thirties with COVID-19, enrolled during active disease. CDR3s include the opening cysteine and the closing phenylalanine or tryptophan. A D gene is named only where the DNA matches it firmly. A row's size may be missing; if present it is once, few, many or a size class.

length,size,V,D,J,CDR3,DNA
14,-,TRBV4-1,-,TRBJ2-7,CASSQGTYNYEQYF,TGCGCCAGCAGCCAAGGGACATATAACTACGAGCAGTACTTC
15,-,TRBV19,-,TRBJ1-5,CASSPGTSSNQPQHF,TGTGCCAGTAGTCCCGGGACAAGCAGCAATCAGCCCCAGCATTTT
14,-,TRBV19,-,TRBJ1-2,CASSPSDTNYGYTF,TGTGCCAGTAGTCCATCGGACACTAACTATGGCTACACCTTC
16,-,TRBV19,-,TRBJ1-3,CASRWTDQLSGNTIYF,TGTGCCAGTAGGTGGACTGACCAACTCTCTGGAAACACCATATATTTT
15,-,TRBV19,-,TRBJ2-6,CASSNGGAGANVLTF,TGTGCCAGTAGTAACGGGGGAGCTGGGGCCAACGTCCTGACTTTC
14,once,TRBV19,-,TRBJ1-1,CASSIVSGNTEAFF,TGTGCCAGTAGTATAGTTTCAGGGAACACTGAAGCTTTCTTT
15,few,TRBV19,-,TRBJ1-1,CASSITVPGSTEAFF,TGTGCCAGTAGTATAACCGTCCCAGGGTCCACTGAAGCTTTCTTT
13,-,TRBV12-3/TRBV12-4,-,TRBJ1-6,CASSLELNSPLHF,TGTGCCAGCAGTTTAGAACTCAATTCACCCCTCCACTTT
14,-,TRBV3-1/TRBV3-2,-,TRBJ1-2,CASSQVSGVNGYTF,TGTGCCAGCAGCCAAGTTAGCGGGGTGAATGGCTACACCTTC
16,-,TRBV30,-,TRBJ2-3,CAWSPGTSPQAETQYF,TGTGCCTGGAGTCCCGGAACTAGTCCTCAAGCAGAGACGCAGTATTTT
15,-,TRBV9,-,TRBJ1-2,CASSARQTTNYGYTF,TGTGCCAGCAGCGCGAGACAAACCACTAACTATGGCTACACCTTC
15,-,TRBV19,TRBD1,TRBJ1-6,CASSALDRGYSPLHF,TGTGCCAGTAGCGCCTTAGACAGGGGTTACTCACCCCTCCACTTT
16,-,TRBV3-1/TRBV3-2,-,TRBJ2-3,CASSHDGATSTDTQYF,TGTGCCAGCAGCCATGATGGGGCAACTAGCACAGATACGCAGTATTTT
15,-,TRBV4-1,TRBD1,TRBJ2-2,CASSQGTGGPGELFF,TGCGCCAGCAGCCAAGGGACAGGGGGTCCCGGGGAGCTGTTTTTT
13,-,TRBV5-1,-,TRBJ1-2,CASSWGDGYGYTF,TGCGCCAGCAGCTGGGGGGACGGTTATGGCTACACCTTC
15,-,TRBV19,-,TRBJ2-3,CASSARDTYADTQYF,TGTGCCAGTAGTGCCCGGGACACTTACGCAGATACGCAGTATTTT
19,-,TRBV7-9,TRBD1,TRBJ2-1,CASSYDASLRQGAHNEQFF,TGTGCCAGCAGCTACGATGCTTCCCTCCGACAGGGGGCACACAATGAGCAGTTCTTC
13,-,TRBV5-1,-,TRBJ2-7,CASGRDNAYEQYF,TGCGCCAGCGGACGGGACAATGCCTACGAGCAGTACTTC
16,once,TRBV24-1,-,TRBJ2-5,CATSDSSAPQLETQYF,TGTGCCACCAGTGATTCGTCCGCTCCACAGTTGGAGACCCAGTACTTC
16,few,TRBV6-2/TRBV6-3,TRBD2,TRBJ2-3,CASSSRGLASADTQYF,TGTGCCAGCAGTTCCCGTGGACTAGCTAGTGCAGATACGCAGTATTTT
13,once,TRBV4-1,-,TRBJ2-3,CASSQTSTDTQYF,TGCGCCAGCAGCCAGACTAGCACAGATACGCAGTATTTT
12,-,TRBV11-2,-,TRBJ2-1,CASSLSIHEQFF,TGTGCCAGCAGCTTGTCTATCCATGAGCAGTTCTTC
15,-,TRBV4-3,-,TRBJ2-4,CASSQDLAAGNIQYF,TGCGCCAGCAGCCAAGATCTGGCCGCGGGAAACATTCAGTACTTC
16,-,TRBV2,TRBD1,TRBJ1-4,CASSESPDRGVEKLFF,TGTGCCAGCAGTGAATCCCCCGACAGGGGGGTTGAAAAACTGTTTTTT
15,-,TRBV11-2,-,TRBJ2-5,CASSLVAWYQETQYF,TGTGCCAGCAGCTTAGTAGCGTGGTACCAAGAGACCCAGTACTTC
14,few,TRBV3-1/TRBV3-2,-,TRBJ1-1,CASSYRAGNTEAFF,TGTGCCAGCAGCTACAGGGCTGGGAACACTGAAGCTTTCTTT
13,-,TRBV5-4,TRBD1,TRBJ2-4,CASRGDREGIQYF,TGTGCCAGCAGGGGGGACAGGGAGGGCATTCAGTACTTC
16,-,TRBV7-6,TRBD2,TRBJ2-2,CASSLGASGGTGELFF,TGTGCCAGCAGCTTAGGGGCTAGCGGGGGAACCGGGGAGCTGTTTTTT
13,-,TRBV12-3/TRBV12-4,TRBD1,TRBJ1-1,CATRQGGGTEAFF,TGTGCCACCCGACAGGGGGGTGGCACTGAAGCTTTCTTT
13,-,TRBV29-1,-,TRBJ1-2,CSSLQEGNYGYTF,TGCAGCTCTCTTCAGGAGGGAAACTATGGCTACACCTTC
15,-,TRBV6-6,TRBD1,TRBJ1-3,CASRDRQGGGNTIYF,TGTGCCAGCAGGGACAGACAGGGTGGTGGAAACACCATATATTTT
14,once,TRBV11-3,TRBD1,TRBJ2-5,CASSSRDRGETQYF,TGTGCCAGCAGCTCCCGGGACAGAGGAGAGACCCAGTACTTC
15,-,TRBV4-3,-,TRBJ2-1,CASSPSGTTYNEQFF,TGCGCCAGTTCCCCATCCGGGACAACATACAATGAGCAGTTCTTC
11,-,TRBV5-1,-,TRBJ2-2,CASNGGGELFF,TGCGCCAGTAACGGTGGCGGGGAGCTGTTTTTT
16,few,TRBV7-2,-,TRBJ1-3,CASSLATGLSGNTIYF,TGTGCCAGCAGCTTAGCGACAGGCTTATCTGGAAACACCATATATTTT
16,-,TRBV4-2,-,TRBJ2-4,CASSQDLGGPKNIQYF,TGTGCCAGCAGCCAAGATTTGGGGGGGCCCAAAAACATTCAGTACTTC
14,-,TRBV2,-,TRBJ1-1,CASRTGIQTAEAFF,TGTGCCAGCAGGACGGGTATCCAAACGGCCGAAGCTTTCTTT
11,-,TRBV20-1,-,TRBJ1-2,CSASLRGSYTF,TGCAGTGCTAGTTTGAGGGGGAGCTACACCTTC